This T cell receptor (beta chain) was sequenced for a study of breast tumors, draining lymph nodes, adjacent tissues. Study results and limitations: Luminal-like breast cancer showed significantly higher tumor–nontumor repertoire similarity than basal-like. Tumor T cell lymph node origin was a supported hypothesis, not proven. Tumors had less TCR diversity than lymph nodes, more than nontumor tissue.

Germline V CDR1 and CDR2: MNHEY, SVGAGI. The CDR3 has 13 residues. Trimming left V 6 bases short and J 8 bases short, with 14 bases between. This clonotype showed up many times. Its specificity is not known. In TCRdb, the multiplex PCR reads were re-called with MiXCR into one record per CDR3 protein. Of tens of thousands of distinct CDR3 sequences in the sample, roughly 58% were seen once. The gene calls are TRBV6-5 and TRBJ2-1; D gene unclear. The receptor's source is a female donor with breast cancer. Some clones in this sample may be carry-over from other donors' samples. Sequencing was performed on breast tumor tissue. The CDR3 DNA reads TGTGCCAGCAGGCGAACCTGGAACTATGAGCAGTTCTTC. Encoded protein: CASRRTWNYEQFF.